The clone carrying this T cell receptor beta chain was seen a handful of times. Its matching antigen is unknown. TCRdb reanalysed the 5' RACE reads using MiXCR and keeps one entry per CDR3 protein. The sample has about 660,000 distinct CDR3 sequences, about 9.4% seen once. The entry originates in a study of identical twins. The CDR3 contains 14 residues. Trimming shortened V by 6 bases and J by 2 bases, and 11 bases separated the two germline ends. Germline V gene sequence: CDR1 ENHRY, CDR2 SYGVKD. General study findings and limits: With abundant cord blood beta clonotypes, insertions were fewer; memory repertoires showed no such pattern. Conclusions were drawn cross-sectionally by statistical analysis, without following the same donors.

This same sample was also taken into another study, of yellow fever vaccine responses in identical twins.

The specimen sequenced was PBMCs. The gene calls are TRBV10-3 and TRBJ2-1; no clear D gene. This sequence originates from a young woman in good health. The CDR3 reads CAIRGPLTYNEQFF. As DNA, the CDR3 is TGTGCCATCAGAGGGCCTCTGACCTACAATGAGCAGTTCTTC.